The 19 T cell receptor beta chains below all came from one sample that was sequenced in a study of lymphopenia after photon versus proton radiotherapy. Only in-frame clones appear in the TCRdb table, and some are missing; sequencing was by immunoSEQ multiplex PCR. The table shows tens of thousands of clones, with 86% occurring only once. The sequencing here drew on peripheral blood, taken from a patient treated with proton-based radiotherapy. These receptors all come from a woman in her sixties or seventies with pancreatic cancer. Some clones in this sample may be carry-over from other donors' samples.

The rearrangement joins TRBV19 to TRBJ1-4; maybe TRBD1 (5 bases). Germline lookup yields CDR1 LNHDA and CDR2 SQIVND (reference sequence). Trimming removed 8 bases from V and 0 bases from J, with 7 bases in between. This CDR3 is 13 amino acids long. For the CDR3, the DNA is TGTGCCAGTGGACAAACAACTAATGAAAAACTGTTTTTT. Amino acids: CASGQTTNEKLFF.

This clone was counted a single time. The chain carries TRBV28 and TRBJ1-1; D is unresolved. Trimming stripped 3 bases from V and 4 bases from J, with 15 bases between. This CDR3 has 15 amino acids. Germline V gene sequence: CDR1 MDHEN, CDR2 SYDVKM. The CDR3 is CASSFAGSGGTEAFF. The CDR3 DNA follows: TGTGCCAGCAGTTTCGCCGGGTCGGGAGGCACTGAAGCTTTCTTT.

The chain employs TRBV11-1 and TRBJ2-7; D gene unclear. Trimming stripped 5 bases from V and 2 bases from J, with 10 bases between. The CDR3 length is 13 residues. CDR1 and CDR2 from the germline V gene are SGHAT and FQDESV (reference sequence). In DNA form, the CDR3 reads TGTGCCAGCAGCCGGACGTTTCCCTACGAGCAGTACTTC. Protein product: CASSRTFPYEQYF.

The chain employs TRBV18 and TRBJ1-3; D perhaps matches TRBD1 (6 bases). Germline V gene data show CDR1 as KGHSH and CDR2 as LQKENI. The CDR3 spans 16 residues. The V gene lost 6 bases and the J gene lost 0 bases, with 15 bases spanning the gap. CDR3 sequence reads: CASSRDNPISGNTIYF. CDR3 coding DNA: TGTGCCAGCTCGCGGGACAACCCTATCTCTGGAAACACCATATATTTT.

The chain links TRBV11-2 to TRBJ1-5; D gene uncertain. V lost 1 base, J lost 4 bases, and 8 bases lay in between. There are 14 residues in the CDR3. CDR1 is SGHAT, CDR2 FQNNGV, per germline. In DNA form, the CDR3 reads TGTGCCAGCAGCTTAGGGCGGGGTAATCAGCCCCAGCATTTT. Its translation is CASSLGRGNQPQHF. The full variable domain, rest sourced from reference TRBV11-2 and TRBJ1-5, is EAGVAQSPRYKIIEKRQSVAFWCNPISGHATLYWYQQILGQGPKLLIQFQNNGVVDDSQLPKDRFSAERLKGVDSTLKIQPAKLEDSAVYLCASSLGRGNQPQHFGDGTRLSIL.

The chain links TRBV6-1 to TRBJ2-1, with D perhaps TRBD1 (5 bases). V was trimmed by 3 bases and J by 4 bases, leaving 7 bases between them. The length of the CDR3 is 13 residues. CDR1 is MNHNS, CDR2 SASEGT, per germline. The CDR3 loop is CASSEGPYNEQFF. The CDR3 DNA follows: TGTGCCAGCAGTGAGGGGCCTTACAATGAGCAGTTCTTC.

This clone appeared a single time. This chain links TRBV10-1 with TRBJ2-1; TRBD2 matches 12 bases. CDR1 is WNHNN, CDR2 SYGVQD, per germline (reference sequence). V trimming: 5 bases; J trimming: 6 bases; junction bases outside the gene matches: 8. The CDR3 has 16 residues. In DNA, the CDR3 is TGCGCCAGCAGTCGGGACGGACTAGCGGGATTCAATGAGCAGTTCTTC. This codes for CASSRDGLAGFNEQFF.

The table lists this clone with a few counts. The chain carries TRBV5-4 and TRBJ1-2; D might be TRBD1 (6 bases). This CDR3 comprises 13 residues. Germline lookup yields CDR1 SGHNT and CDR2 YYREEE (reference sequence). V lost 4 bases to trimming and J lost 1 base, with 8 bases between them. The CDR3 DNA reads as TGTGCCAGCAGCGCGGACAGTAACTATGGCTACACCTTC. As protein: CASSADSNYGYTF.

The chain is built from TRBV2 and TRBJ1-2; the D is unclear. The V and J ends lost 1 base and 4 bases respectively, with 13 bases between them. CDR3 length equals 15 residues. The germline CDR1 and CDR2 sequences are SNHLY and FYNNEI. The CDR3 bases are TGTGCCAGCAGTGAAGAAGAAGGGTGGAGCTATGGCTACACCTTC. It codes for CASSEEEGWSYGYTF.

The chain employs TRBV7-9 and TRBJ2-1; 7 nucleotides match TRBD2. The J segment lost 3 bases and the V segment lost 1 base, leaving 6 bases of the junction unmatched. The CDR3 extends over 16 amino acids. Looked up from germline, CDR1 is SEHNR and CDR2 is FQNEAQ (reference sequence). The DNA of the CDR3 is TGTGCCAGCAGCTTAGTGAACGGGGGGAACTACAATGAGCAGTTCTTC. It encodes CASSLVNGGNYNEQFF.

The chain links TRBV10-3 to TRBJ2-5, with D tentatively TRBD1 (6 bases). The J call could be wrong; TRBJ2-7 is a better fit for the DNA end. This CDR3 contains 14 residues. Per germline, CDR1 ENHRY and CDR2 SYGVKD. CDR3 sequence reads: CAISESTTGYEQYF. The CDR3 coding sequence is TGTGCCATCAGTGAGTCCACGACAGGATACGAGCAGTACTTC.

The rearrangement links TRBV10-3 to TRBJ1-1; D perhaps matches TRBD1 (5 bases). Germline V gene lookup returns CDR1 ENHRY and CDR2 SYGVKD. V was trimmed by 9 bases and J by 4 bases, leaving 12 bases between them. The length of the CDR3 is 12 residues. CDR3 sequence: CAILGESTEAFF. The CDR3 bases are TGTGCCATTCTGGGGGAAAGCACTGAAGCTTTCTTT.

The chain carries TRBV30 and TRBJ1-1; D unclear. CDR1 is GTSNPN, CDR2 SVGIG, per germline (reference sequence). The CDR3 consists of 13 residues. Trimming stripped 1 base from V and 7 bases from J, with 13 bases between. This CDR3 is CAWSDPRILEAFF. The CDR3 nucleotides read TGTGCCTGGAGTGACCCGCGGATACTTGAAGCTTTCTTT.

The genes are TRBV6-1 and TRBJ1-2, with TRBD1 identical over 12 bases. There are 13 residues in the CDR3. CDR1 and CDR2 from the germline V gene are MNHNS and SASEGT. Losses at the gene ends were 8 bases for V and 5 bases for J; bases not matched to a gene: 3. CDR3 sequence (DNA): TGTGCCAGCTGGGACAGGGGGCTATATGGCTACACCTTC. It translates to CASWDRGLYGYTF.

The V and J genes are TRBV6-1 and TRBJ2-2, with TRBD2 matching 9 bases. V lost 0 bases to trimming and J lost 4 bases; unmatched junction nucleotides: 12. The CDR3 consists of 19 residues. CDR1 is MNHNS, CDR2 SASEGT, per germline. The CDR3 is CASSEALILAGRGTGELFF. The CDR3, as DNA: TGTGCCAGCAGTGAAGCGCTCATTCTAGCGGGACGTGGCACCGGGGAGCTGTTTTTT.

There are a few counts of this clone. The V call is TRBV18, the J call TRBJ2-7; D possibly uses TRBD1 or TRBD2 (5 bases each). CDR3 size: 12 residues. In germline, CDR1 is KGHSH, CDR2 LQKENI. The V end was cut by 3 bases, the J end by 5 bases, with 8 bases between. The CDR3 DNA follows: TGTGCCAGCTCACCGGGGCGGGACGAGCAGTACTTC. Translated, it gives CASSPGRDEQYF.

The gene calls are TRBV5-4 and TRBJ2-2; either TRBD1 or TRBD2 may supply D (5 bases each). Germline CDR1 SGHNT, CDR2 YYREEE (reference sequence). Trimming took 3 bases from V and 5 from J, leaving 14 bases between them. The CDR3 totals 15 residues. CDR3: CASSSRDRSTGELFF. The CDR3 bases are TGTGCCAGCAGCTCCCGGGACCGATCAACCGGGGAGCTGTTTTTT.

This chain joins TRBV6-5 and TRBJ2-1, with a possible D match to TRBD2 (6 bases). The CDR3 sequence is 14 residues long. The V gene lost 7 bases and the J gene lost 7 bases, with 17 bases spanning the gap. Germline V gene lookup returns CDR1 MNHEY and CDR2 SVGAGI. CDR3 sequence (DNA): TGTGCCAGCAAAGAACCGGGAGAGTGGAATGAGCAGTTCTTC. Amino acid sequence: CASKEPGEWNEQFF.

This chain's CDR3 is CASSLKADTQYF. CDR3 DNA: TGTGCCAGCAGCTTAAAAGCAGATACGCAGTATTTT. The rearrangement joins TRBV7-2 to TRBJ2-3; D unclear. The germline V gene encodes CDR1 SGHTA and CDR2 FQGNSA. The V and J ends lost 2 bases and 4 bases respectively, with 4 bases between them. The CDR3 contains 12 residues. Together with reference TRBV7-2 and TRBJ2-3, the CDR3 gives the full variable domain: GAGVSQSPSNKVTEKGKDVELRCDPISGHTALYWYRQSLGQGLEFLIYFQGNSAPDKSGLPSDRFSAERTGGSVSTLTIQRTQQEDSAVYLCASSLKADTQYFGPGTRLTVL.